The 19 T cell receptor beta chains in this list originate from one sample, sequenced in a study of shared clonotypes between healthy human individuals. The data were produced by immunoSEQ multiplex PCR, yet TCRdb's version contains in-frame clones alone and is incomplete. Among some 500,000 clones, 90% to 97% were seen once, and the ten largest hold approximately 0.06%. The sequenced sample consisted of naive CD4+ T cells sorted from blood. Described subset: CD45RA+ positively selected. These receptors were collected from a woman between 25 and 40 years old in good health.

The chain is built from TRBV14 and TRBJ2-5; 8 nucleotides match TRBD1. CDR3 size: 19 residues. Germline V lookup: CDR1 SGHDN, CDR2 FVKESK. V lost 0 bases to trimming and J lost 4 bases; unmatched junction nucleotides: 16. The CDR3 DNA follows: TGTGCCAGCAGCCAAGAATCTAGGACAGGGATGCTCCCTCCAGAGACCCAGTACTTC. Its translation: CASSQESRTGMLPPETQYF.

The CDR3 coding sequence is TGTGCCAGCAGCCGAACGACAGGTGGGGGGCCCGAGTTCTACAATGAGCAGTTCTTC. It encodes CASSRTTGGGPEFYNEQFF. This chain links TRBV5-8 with TRBJ2-1; D tentatively fits TRBD1 or TRBD2 (6 bases each). Germline CDR1 and CDR2: SGHTS and YDEGEE. This CDR3 has 19 amino acids. V lost 4 bases, J lost 3 bases, and 26 bases lay in between.

For this clone: One end of the junction is discordant with germline, which a read error may explain. The V gene is TRBV11-2, the J gene TRBJ2-3, with 9 positions matching TRBD2. This CDR3 is 16 amino acids long. CDR1 is SGHAT, CDR2 FQNNGV, per germline. For the CDR3, the DNA is TGTGCCAGCAGCTTGCGCTTGGGGACTAGCATAGATACGCAGTATTTT. Its translation: CASSLRLGTSIDTQYF.

The rearrangement joins TRBV6-5 to TRBJ1-2, with 8 bases lining up with TRBD1. The V gene end was trimmed by 5 bases and the J gene end by 4 bases; junction bases not matched to a gene: 3. Germline CDR1 and CDR2: MNHEY and SVGAGI. The CDR3 totals 13 residues. The CDR3 DNA reads TGTGCCAGCAGTAACGACAGGGGCTATGGCTACACCTTC. Translation gives CASSNDRGYGYTF.

This clone showed up just a few times. The chain recombines TRBV19 with TRBJ1-2; D unresolved. V was trimmed by 4 bases and J by 7 bases, leaving 13 bases between them. The germline V gene encodes CDR1 LNHDA and CDR2 SQIVND (reference sequence). This CDR3 comprises 13 residues. The CDR3 bases are TGTGCCAGTAGTAGAACCGCCCCGGGTGGCTACACCTTC. This translates into CASSRTAPGGYTF.

The CDR3, as DNA: TGTGCCAGCAGCCCGCTGGCGGGAGGGAGGGAGCAGTTCTTC. This codes for CASSPLAGGREQFF. This chain uses TRBV5-6 with TRBJ2-1; 9 bases are shared with TRBD2. The CDR3 covers 14 residues. The germline V gene encodes CDR1 SGHDT and CDR2 YYEEEE. The V segment lost 4 bases and the J segment 10 bases; nucleotides outside the gene matches: 9.

This sequence joins TRBV5-5 and TRBJ2-3; TRBD2 matches 11 bases. The germline CDR1 and CDR2 sequences are SGHKS and YYEKEE (reference sequence). The CDR3 spans 18 residues. The V segment lost 1 base and the J segment 0 bases; nucleotides outside the gene matches: 7. CDR3 loop: CASSLRLAGGSSTDTQYF. Written as DNA, the CDR3 is TGTGCCAGCAGCTTGAGGCTAGCGGGAGGTTCTAGCACAGATACGCAGTATTTT.

This chain links TRBV19 with TRBJ1-1; D gene ambiguous. The CDR3 is made up of 15 amino acids. CDR1 is LNHDA, CDR2 SQIVND, per germline (reference sequence). Trimming removed 5 bases at V and 6 bases at J, with 19 bases between. The CDR3 protein is CASSPLDRGRAEAFF. The CDR3 DNA follows: TGTGCCAGTAGTCCCCTGGACCGAGGGAGGGCTGAAGCTTTCTTT.

This clone was picked up one time. The rearrangement uses TRBV15 and TRBJ1-5, with 9 bases identical to TRBD1. In germline, CDR1 is LNHNV, CDR2 YYDKDF (reference sequence). The V and J ends lost 1 base and 5 bases, in that order; junction bases with no gene match: 9. The CDR3 length is 17 residues. Here the CDR3 reads CATSRVPGTGQHQPQHF. CDR3 nucleotides: TGTGCCACCAGCAGAGTCCCCGGGACAGGGCAACATCAGCCCCAGCATTTT.

This clone occurred a few times. Other DNA sequences in the same sample also yield this CDR3. This chain joins TRBV28 and TRBJ2-3; D not certain. Trimming stripped 3 bases from V and 0 bases from J, with 1 base between. Germline values: CDR1 MDHEN, CDR2 SYDVKM. The CDR3 is 12 residues long. As DNA, the CDR3 is TGTGCCAGCAGTTTCAGCACAGATACGCAGTATTTT. Its protein is CASSFSTDTQYF.

CDR3 in DNA: TGTGCCAGCAGGCTTCAGGGGGCGACTAATGAAAAACTGTTTTTT. Residues: CASRLQGATNEKLFF. This chain uses TRBV2 with TRBJ1-4; TRBD1 aligns across 8 bases. The V segment lost 6 bases and the J segment 2 bases; nucleotides outside the gene matches: 5. The CDR3 totals 15 residues. In germline, CDR1 is SNHLY, CDR2 FYNNEI.

The chain joins TRBV7-3 to TRBJ2-1; D uncertain. Germline V lookup: CDR1 SGHTA, CDR2 FQGTGA. Trimming stripped 3 bases from V and 5 bases from J, with 8 bases between. The CDR3 consists of 13 residues. CDR3 region: CASSLVGDNEQFF. The CDR3 DNA sequence: TGTGCCAGCAGCTTGGTTGGTGACAATGAGCAGTTCTTC. The full variable domain, rest sourced from reference TRBV7-3 and TRBJ2-1, is GAGVSQTPSNKVTEKGKYVELRCDPISGHTALYWYRQSLGQGPEFLIYFQGTGAADDSGLPNDRFFAVRPEGSVSTLKIQRTERGDSAVYLCASSLVGDNEQFFGPGTRLTVL.

The chain is built from TRBV30 and TRBJ2-3; no firm D call. There are 11 residues in the CDR3. Trimming stripped 2 bases from V and 5 bases from J, with 5 bases between. Per the germline V gene, CDR1 is GTSNPN and CDR2 is SVGIG (reference sequence). The CDR3 DNA follows: TGTGCCTGGAGTCTCGTAGATACGCAGTATTTT. The encoded protein is CAWSLVDTQYF.

The chain uses TRBV7-9 and TRBJ1-1; D gene unclear. With 2 bases removed from V and 5 bases from J, the gap between germline ends came to 3 bases. This CDR3 comprises 11 residues. Looked up from germline, CDR1 is SEHNR and CDR2 is FQNEAQ (reference sequence). CDR3 bases: TGTGCCAGCAGCTTATGGACTGAAGCTTTCTTT. Its translation: CASSLWTEAFF. Drawing the rest from reference TRBV7-9 and TRBJ1-1, the complete variable domain is DTGVSQNPRHKITKRGQNVTFRCDPISEHNRLYWYRQTLGQGPEFLTYFQNEAQLEKSRLLSDRFSAERPKGSFSTLEIQRTEQGDSAMYLCASSLWTEAFFGQGTRLTVV.

J is TRBJ2-3 and V is TRBV28; weak D call: TRBD2 (5 bases). Germline V gene lookup returns CDR1 MDHEN and CDR2 SYDVKM. CDR3 length equals 17 residues. V was shortened by 7 bases and J by 1 base, with 21 bases between the two germline ends. The CDR3 here is CASNILVPGKRTDTQYF. The DNA for the CDR3 is TGTGCCAGCAATATACTAGTCCCGGGAAAGCGCACAGATACGCAGTATTTT. The variable domain in full, completed from reference TRBV28 and TRBJ2-3, reads DVKVTQSSRYLVKRTGEKVFLECVQDMDHENMFWYRQDPGLGLRLIYFSYDVKMKEKGDIPEGYSVSREKKERFSLILESASTNQTSMYLCASNILVPGKRTDTQYFGPGTRLTVL.

The V and J genes are TRBV30 and TRBJ2-2; D remains unclear. The V and J ends lost 5 bases and 1 base respectively, with 14 bases between them. This CDR3 region has 15 residues. Germline V gene sequence: CDR1 GTSNPN, CDR2 SVGIG (reference sequence). The CDR3 protein is CAWASGTQNTGELFF. As DNA, the CDR3 is TGTGCCTGGGCTTCCGGTACCCAGAACACCGGGGAGCTGTTTTTT.

This chain connects TRBV18 to TRBJ2-7; weak D call: TRBD1 (5 bases). V lost 6 bases, J lost 7 bases, and 16 bases lay in between. Germline values: CDR1 KGHSH, CDR2 LQKENI. The CDR3 covers 13 residues. CDR3 bases: TGTGCCAGCTCGTCGGCCAGGGAAGGAGAGCAGTACTTC. Its translation: CASSSAREGEQYF. Looking up the rest from reference TRBV18 and TRBJ2-7 gives the full variable domain: NAGVMQNPRHLVRRRGQEARLRCSPMKGHSHVYWYRQLPEEGLKFMVYLQKENIIDESGMPKERFSAEFPKEGPSILRIQQVVRGDSAAYFCASSSAREGEQYFGPGTRLTVT.

This chain joins TRBV2 and TRBJ2-7; D not resolved. CDR3 length: 13 residues. V was pared by 8 bases and J by 1 base, with 12 bases between. Germline V gene data show CDR1 as SNHLY and CDR2 as FYNNEI. DNA for the CDR3: TGTGCCAGCCGCTTAGAAGGGTCCTACGAGCAGTACTTC. Its translation is CASRLEGSYEQYF.

The J gene is TRBJ1-5, the V gene TRBV19, with D uncertain. The CDR3 length is 16 residues. Germline-derived CDR1 and CDR2 are LNHDA and SQIVND (reference sequence). V was clipped by 5 bases and J by 3 bases, with 17 bases between them. CDR3 DNA sequence: TGTGCCAGTAGTCTTGCGGCTAAGTGGCTCAATCAGCCCCAGCATTTT. Amino acids: CASSLAAKWLNQPQHF.